Below, 13 T cell receptor beta chains from the same sample are listed, as sequenced in a study of shared clonotypes between healthy human individuals. Data came from immunoSEQ multiplex PCR; TCRdb stores just in-frame clones and leaves some out. The sample carries 1,100,000 or so clones, around 78% recorded once. Sequenced: memory CD4+ T cells from PBMCs. Subset defined: CD45RA-negative fraction. The receptor set was obtained from a man aged 18 to 29 in good health. Some clones in this sample may be carry-over from other donors' samples.

V usage is TRBV5-5 and J usage is TRBJ2-3; 7 bases are a match to TRBD1. The CDR3 is made up of 16 amino acids. Trimming cost V 5 bases and J 3 bases; bases outside gene matches: 12. Germline CDR1 is SGHKS and CDR2 is YYEKEE (reference sequence). The CDR3 sequence is CASRLRQGLETDTQYF. In nucleotides, the CDR3 is TGTGCCAGCAGACTGAGACAGGGCTTAGAAACAGATACGCAGTATTTT.

The rearrangement links TRBV11-2 to TRBJ1-3, with unresolved D. The CDR3 contains 15 residues. In germline, CDR1 is SGHAT, CDR2 FQNNGV. Between the trimmed V and J ends, which lost 5 bases and 0 bases, there was a span of 11 bases. The chain's CDR3 is CASSPTRNSGNTIYF. The CDR3 bases are TGTGCCAGCAGCCCCACCCGGAACTCTGGAAACACCATATATTTT.

The J gene is TRBJ2-7, the V gene TRBV4-3; 10 bases are a match to TRBD2. J gave up 3 bases and V 0 bases, and 8 bases lay outside the gene matches. The CDR3 consists of 17 residues. Germline assignment: CDR1 LGHNA and CDR2 YSLEER. The CDR3: CASSQEAPSGGIYEQYF. CDR3 sequence (DNA): TGCGCCAGCAGCCAAGAAGCCCCTAGCGGGGGTATCTACGAGCAGTACTTC.

CDR3 DNA sequence: TGTGCCAGCAGCTTATTTTCAGGGTCCGGCTACACCTTC. It yields the protein CASSLFSGSGYTF. The V call is TRBV7-8, the J call TRBJ1-2; possibly TRBD1 for D (5 bases). Trimming left V 2 bases short and J 8 bases short, with 12 bases between. CDR3 length: 13 residues. Germline CDR1 and CDR2: SGHVS and FQNEAQ.

CDR3 sequence (DNA): TGTGCCAGTAGTATCCCTGGGGCTCCGATCTACGAGCAGTACTTC. The encoded protein is CASSIPGAPIYEQYF. The chain is built from TRBV19 and TRBJ2-7; the D gene is possibly TRBD1 (5 bases). CDR3 length: 15 residues. V dropped 3 bases and J dropped 3 bases, with 15 bases sitting between them. Germline-derived CDR1 and CDR2 are LNHDA and SQIVND (reference sequence).

This clone was seen repeatedly, ten times or more. The V and J genes are TRBV9 and TRBJ2-2; 7 bases are a match to TRBD1. V dropped 3 bases and J dropped 7; count of bases not matched to a gene: 12. The CDR3 covers 16 residues. The germline gives CDR1 SGDLS, CDR2 YYNGEE. The CDR3 sequence: CASSAPGTEKHGELFF. CDR3 DNA sequence: TGTGCCAGCAGCGCTCCCGGGACAGAGAAGCACGGGGAGCTGTTTTTT.

The genes are TRBV18 and TRBJ1-1; 12 bases are a match to TRBD1. This CDR3 has 18 amino acids. Trimming at V came to 3 bases and at J to 0 bases, leaving 8 bases not matched to a gene. The germline CDR1 and CDR2 sequences are KGHSH and LQKENI. CDR3: CASSPLAGTGGVNTEAFF. The CDR3 DNA follows: TGTGCCAGCTCACCTCTTGCCGGGACAGGGGGCGTGAACACTGAAGCTTTCTTT.

This clone has a handful of counts. This sequence joins TRBV19 and TRBJ1-2; no clear D. In germline, CDR1 is LNHDA, CDR2 SQIVND (reference sequence). Trimming took off 1 base at V and 3 bases at J, with 6 bases between the two ends. CDR3 length equals 13 residues. The CDR3 reads CASSIGTHYGYTF. The CDR3 DNA reads TGTGCCAGTAGTATAGGAACACACTATGGCTACACCTTC.

This clone is a singleton in its sample. This chain links TRBV10-3 with TRBJ2-3; D is unresolved. Germline assignment: CDR1 ENHRY and CDR2 SYGVKD. The CDR3 sequence is 12 residues long. CDR3 protein: CPFLRFTDTQYF. CDR3 DNA: TGTCCTTTCCTGAGGTTCACAGATACGCAGTATTTT.

The chain has TRBV6-1 and TRBJ2-3; a weak D match, TRBD1 (6 bases). Looked up from germline, CDR1 is MNHNS and CDR2 is SASEGT. The CDR3 is 16 residues long. The germline V and J ends were trimmed by 1 base and 3 bases, with 14 bases remaining between them. CDR3 amino acids: CASSEEGVITTDTQYF. As DNA, the CDR3 is TGTGCCAGCAGTGAAGAGGGGGTGATAACGACAGATACGCAGTATTTT.

V gene TRBV2 combines with J gene TRBJ1-4, with no clear D. V shed 7 bases and J shed 10 bases, with 13 bases lying between them. The germline V gene encodes CDR1 SNHLY and CDR2 FYNNEI. The CDR3 contains 12 residues. CDR3 in amino acids: CASTGREGKLFF. The CDR3 nucleotides are TGTGCCAGCACTGGGAGGGAAGGAAAACTGTTTTTT.

The chain carries TRBV25-1 and TRBJ2-7; D is possibly TRBD1 (6 bases). Per the germline V gene, CDR1 is MGHDK and CDR2 is SYGVNS. Trimming pared 4 bases from V and 4 bases from J, leaving 11 bases between. The CDR3 contains 13 residues. The chain's CDR3 is CASSGQELYEQYF. The CDR3 DNA follows: TGTGCCAGCAGTGGACAGGAGTTGTACGAGCAGTACTTC.

This clone was observed a handful of times. This rearrangement joins TRBV9 to TRBJ2-1; 9 positions match TRBD2. This CDR3 has 15 amino acids. Germline-derived CDR1 and CDR2 are SGDLS and YYNGEE. J lost 4 bases, V lost 4 bases, and 6 bases had no gene match. This CDR3 reads CASSLGLATYNEQFF. CDR3 bases: TGTGCCAGCAGCCTCGGACTAGCGACATACAATGAGCAGTTCTTC.